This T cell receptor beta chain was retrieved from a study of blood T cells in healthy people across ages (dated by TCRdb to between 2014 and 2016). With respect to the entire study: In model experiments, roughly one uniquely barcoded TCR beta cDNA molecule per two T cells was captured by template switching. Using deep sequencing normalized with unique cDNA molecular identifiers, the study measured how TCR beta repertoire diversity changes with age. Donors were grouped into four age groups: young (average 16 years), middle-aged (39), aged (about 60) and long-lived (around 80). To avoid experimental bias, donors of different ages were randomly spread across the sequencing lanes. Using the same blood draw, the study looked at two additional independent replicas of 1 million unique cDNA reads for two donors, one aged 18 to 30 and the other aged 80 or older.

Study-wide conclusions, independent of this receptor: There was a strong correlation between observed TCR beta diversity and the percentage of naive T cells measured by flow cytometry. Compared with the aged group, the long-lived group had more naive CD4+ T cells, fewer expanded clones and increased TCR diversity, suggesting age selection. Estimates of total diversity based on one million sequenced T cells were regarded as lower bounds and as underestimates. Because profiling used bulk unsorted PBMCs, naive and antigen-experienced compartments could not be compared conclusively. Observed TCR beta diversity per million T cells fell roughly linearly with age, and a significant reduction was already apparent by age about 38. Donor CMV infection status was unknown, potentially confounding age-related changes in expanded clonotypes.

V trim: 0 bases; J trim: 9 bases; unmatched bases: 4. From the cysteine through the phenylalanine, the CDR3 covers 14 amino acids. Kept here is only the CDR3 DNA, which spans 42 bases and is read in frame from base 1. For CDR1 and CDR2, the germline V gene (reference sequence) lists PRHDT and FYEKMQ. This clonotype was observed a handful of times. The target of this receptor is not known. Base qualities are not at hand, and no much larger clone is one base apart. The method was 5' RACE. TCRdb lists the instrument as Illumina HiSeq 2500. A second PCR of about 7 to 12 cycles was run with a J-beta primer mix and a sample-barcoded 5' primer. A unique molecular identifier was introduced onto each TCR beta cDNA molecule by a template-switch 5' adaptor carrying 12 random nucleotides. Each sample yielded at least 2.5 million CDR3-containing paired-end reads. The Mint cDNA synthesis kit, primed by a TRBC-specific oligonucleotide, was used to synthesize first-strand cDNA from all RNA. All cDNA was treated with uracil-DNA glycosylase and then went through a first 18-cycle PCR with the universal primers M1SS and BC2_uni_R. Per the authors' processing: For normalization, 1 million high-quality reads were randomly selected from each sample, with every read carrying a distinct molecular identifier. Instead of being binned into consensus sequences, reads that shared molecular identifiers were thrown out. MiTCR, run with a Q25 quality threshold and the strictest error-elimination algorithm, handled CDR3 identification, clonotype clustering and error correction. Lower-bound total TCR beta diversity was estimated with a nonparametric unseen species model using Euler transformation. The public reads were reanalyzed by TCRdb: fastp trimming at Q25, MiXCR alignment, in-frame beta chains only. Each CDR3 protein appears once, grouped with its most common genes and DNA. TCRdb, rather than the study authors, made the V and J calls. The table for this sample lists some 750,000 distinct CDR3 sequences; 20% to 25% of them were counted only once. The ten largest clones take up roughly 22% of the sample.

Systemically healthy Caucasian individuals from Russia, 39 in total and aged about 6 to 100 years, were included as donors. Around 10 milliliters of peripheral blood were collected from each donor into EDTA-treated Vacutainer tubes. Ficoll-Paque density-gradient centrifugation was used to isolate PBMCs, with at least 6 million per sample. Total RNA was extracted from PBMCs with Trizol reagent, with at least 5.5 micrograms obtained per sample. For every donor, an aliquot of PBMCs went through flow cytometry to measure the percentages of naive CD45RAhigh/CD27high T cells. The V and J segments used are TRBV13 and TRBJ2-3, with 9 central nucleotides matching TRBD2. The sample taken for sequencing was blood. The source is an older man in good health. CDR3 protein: CASSLGRREGTQYF. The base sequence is TGTGCCAGCAGCTTAGGCCGGCGGGAGGGGACGCAGTATTTT. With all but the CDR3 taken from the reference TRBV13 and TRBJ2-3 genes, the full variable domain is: AAGVIQSPRHLIKEKRETATLKCYPIPRHDTVYWYQQGPGQDPQFLISFYEKMQSDKGSIPDRFSAQQFSDYHSELNMSSLELGDSALYFCASSLGRREGTQYFGPGTRLTVL.